The 30 T cell receptor beta chains given below trace back to one sample, sequenced in a study of CD8 T cells in Susac syndrome. RNA amounts of about 0.45 to 1 ug underwent reverse transcription with random hexamers. TCRdb redid the calling of the immunoSEQ multiplex PCR reads with MiXCR, one entry per CDR3 protein. The top ten hold roughly 0.11% of the sample, which has 100,000 to 150,000 distinct CDR3 sequences, about 95% seen once. Sequenced material: CD4+ T cells from PBMCs. The origin of the receptors is a human donor in good health.

The chain employs TRBV27 and TRBJ2-5; D call uncertain. From germline, CDR1 is MNHEY and CDR2 SMNVEV (reference sequence). The ends were cut back, 6 bases at V and 2 bases at J, with 19 bases in the middle. This CDR3 has 16 residues. The DNA of the CDR3 is TGTGCCAGCAGCCCACGGCAGGCCCTGACGCAAGAGACCCAGTACTTC. This sequence encodes CASSPRQALTQETQYF.

The chain couples TRBV20-1 to TRBJ1-2, with TRBD1 identical over 10 bases. Losses at the gene ends were 6 bases for V and 8 bases for J; bases not matched to a gene: 6. Per germline, CDR1 DFQATT and CDR2 SNEGSKA (reference sequence). CDR3 length equals 12 residues. The CDR3 sequence is CSAPGTGVGYTF. The CDR3 bases are TGCAGTGCCCCCGGGACAGGGGTAGGCTACACCTTC.

This clonotype has just a few counts. V gene TRBV11-2 combines with J gene TRBJ2-1; D ambiguous. Germline-derived CDR1 and CDR2 are SGHAT and FQNNGV. V lost 3 bases and J 6 bases, leaving 6 bases between the germline ends. CDR3 size: 12 residues. CDR3 protein: CASSFGPNEQFF. In nucleotides, the CDR3 is TGTGCCAGCAGCTTCGGCCCCAATGAGCAGTTCTTC.

The chain combines TRBV5-1 with TRBJ2-3; the D is unclear. The CDR3 has 12 residues. V was clipped by 4 bases and J by 6 bases, with 9 bases between them. The germline gives CDR1 SGHRS, CDR2 YFSETQ. The CDR3 coding sequence is TGCGCCAGCAGCCGATCCGGGGATACGCAGTATTTT. Translated, it gives CASSRSGDTQYF.

The chain couples TRBV25-1 to TRBJ2-6; no clear D. Germline lookup yields CDR1 MGHDK and CDR2 SYGVNS. The germline V and J ends were trimmed by 4 bases and 4 bases, with 5 bases remaining between them. The CDR3 runs to 13 residues. The CDR3 sequence: CASSGGGANVLTF. The CDR3, as DNA: TGTGCCAGCAGTGGTGGGGGGGCCAACGTCCTGACTTTC.

The rearrangement links TRBV19 to TRBJ2-1; weak D call: TRBD2 (5 bases). V was pared by 0 bases and J by 3 bases, with 12 bases between. Germline V gene lookup returns CDR1 LNHDA and CDR2 SQIVND (reference sequence). The CDR3 loop spans 16 amino acids. The CDR3 protein is CASSIDSSGNYNEQFF. CDR3 bases: TGTGCCAGTAGTATAGATTCAAGCGGCAACTACAATGAGCAGTTCTTC.

The V and J genes are TRBV20-1 and TRBJ2-7; weak D call: TRBD2 (6 bases). Germline V gene lookup returns CDR1 DFQATT and CDR2 SNEGSKA (reference sequence). Trimming stripped 3 bases from V and 0 bases from J, with 12 bases between. The CDR3 loop spans 14 amino acids. This CDR3 reads CSASGVAASYEQYF. The CDR3 nucleotides read TGCAGTGCTAGCGGGGTAGCGGCCTCCTACGAGCAGTACTTC.

The V and J genes are TRBV18 and TRBJ2-3; 7 bases agree with TRBD1. The V gene end was trimmed by 3 bases and the J gene end by 2 bases; junction bases not matched to a gene: 8. The length of the CDR3 is 16 residues. Germline V gene lookup returns CDR1 KGHSH and CDR2 LQKENI. The CDR3 region has the DNA TGTGCCAGCTCACCTGCGACAGGGTTCTTCACAGATACGCAGTATTTT. Protein product: CASSPATGFFTDTQYF.

J is TRBJ1-2 and V is TRBV25-1; maybe TRBD1 (5 bases). CDR1 is MGHDK, CDR2 SYGVNS, per germline. This CDR3 region has 14 residues. The V end lost 3 bases, the J end lost 9 bases, and 17 bases lay between the germline ends. The CDR3 DNA follows: TGTGCCAGCAGTGACTACGAGGGGAGGGGCAGCTACACCTTC. It codes for CASSDYEGRGSYTF.

The rearrangement uses TRBV24-1 and TRBJ2-1; D perhaps matches TRBD2 (6 bases). Germline CDR1 reads KGHDR; CDR2 reads SFDVKD. The CDR3 contains 16 residues. V was shortened by 1 base and J by 9 bases, with 18 bases between the two germline ends. CDR3 sequence (DNA): TGTGCCACCAGTGATTTCGGGTCTAGCGCGAGGGTTGAGCAGTTCTTC. This encodes CATSDFGSSARVEQFF.

The gene calls are TRBV2 and TRBJ2-7; 7 bases map to TRBD2. V shed 3 bases, J shed 0 bases, and the junction held 2 bases outside the gene matches. The CDR3 has 14 amino acids. Germline-derived CDR1 and CDR2 are SNHLY and FYNNEI. CDR3 bases: TGTGCCAGCAGTGACGGCGGGAGCTCCTACGAGCAGTACTTC. Residues: CASSDGGSSYEQYF.

The chain couples TRBV18 to TRBJ1-1; a possible D gene is TRBD1 (6 bases). V was trimmed by 0 bases and J by 2 bases, leaving 13 bases between them. Germline V lookup: CDR1 KGHSH, CDR2 LQKENI. The CDR3 totals 16 residues. The CDR3 DNA reads as TGTGCCAGCTCACCACCCATTGTACAGGGAAACACTGAAGCTTTCTTT. It specifies CASSPPIVQGNTEAFF.

J is TRBJ2-1 and V is TRBV7-8; 9 bases map to TRBD1. V was clipped by 1 base and J by 6 bases; unmatched bases: 4. Germline V CDR1 and CDR2: SGHVS, FQNEAQ. This CDR3 has 15 amino acids. CDR3 sequence: CASSLDRGLGNEQFF. DNA of the CDR3: TGTGCCAGCAGCTTAGACAGGGGGCTGGGCAATGAGCAGTTCTTC.

The V and J genes are TRBV6-5 and TRBJ1-3; D might be TRBD1 (6 bases). CDR3 length: 15 amino acids. CDR1 is MNHEY and CDR2 is SVGAGI in the germline V gene. Trimming removed 6 bases at V and 0 bases at J, with 12 bases between. As DNA, the CDR3 is TGTGCCAGCAGAGCGATGGACAGCTCTGGAAACACCATATATTTT. Translated: CASRAMDSSGNTIYF.

V usage is TRBV20-1 and J usage is TRBJ2-5; D call uncertain. V was pared by 4 bases and J by 4 bases, with 16 bases between. The CDR3 is 14 residues long. Germline CDR1 and CDR2: DFQATT and SNEGSKA (reference sequence). The CDR3 DNA reads as TGCAGTGCTATGTGGCCTAATATGGGAGAGACCCAGTACTTC. This gives the protein CSAMWPNMGETQYF.

This chain uses TRBV5-1 with TRBJ2-1; 11 nucleotides agree with TRBD2. This CDR3 is 13 amino acids long. With V trimmed by 3 bases and J by 7 bases, 0 bases remained unmatched. Germline V gene lookup returns CDR1 SGHRS and CDR2 YFSETQ. This chain's CDR3 is CASSWTSGNEQFF. CDR3 in DNA: TGCGCCAGCAGCTGGACTAGCGGGAATGAGCAGTTCTTC.

V usage is TRBV29-1 and J usage is TRBJ2-1; 7 positions agree with TRBD1. J lost 4 bases, V lost 4 bases, and 7 bases had no gene match. The germline CDR1 and CDR2 sequences are SQVTM and ANQGSEA. This CDR3 contains 14 residues. CDR3 residues: CSVVRQGVYNEQFF. For the CDR3, the DNA is TGCAGCGTTGTTCGACAGGGAGTGTACAATGAGCAGTTCTTC.

The rearrangement links TRBV7-2 to TRBJ1-1, with 11 bases lining up with TRBD1. J gave up 3 bases and V 5 bases, and 8 bases lay outside the gene matches. The CDR3 is made up of 16 amino acids. Germline V gene sequence: CDR1 SGHTA, CDR2 FQGNSA. CDR3 DNA sequence: TGTGCCAGCAGCGTCTCCGGGACAGGGGGTGACACTGAAGCTTTCTTT. As protein: CASSVSGTGGDTEAFF.

This clonotype was seen a handful of times. This rearrangement joins TRBV28 to TRBJ2-4; possible D gene TRBD1, 6 bases. Trimming pared 9 bases from V and 2 bases from J, leaving 14 bases between. The CDR3 contains 14 residues. Germline V lookup: CDR1 MDHEN, CDR2 SYDVKM. CDR3 sequence (DNA): TGTGCCAGTAATGCAGGGGTAACCAAAAACATTCAGTACTTC. Encoded protein: CASNAGVTKNIQYF.

There are a few counts of this clonotype. J is TRBJ2-2 and V is TRBV18, with D perhaps TRBD2 (6 bases). This CDR3 is built from 15 residues. The germline V gene encodes CDR1 KGHSH and CDR2 LQKENI. Trimming cost V 3 bases and J 0 bases, with 8 bases left between them. This chain's CDR3 is CASSPGLANTGELFF. The CDR3 DNA reads as TGTGCCAGCTCACCGGGACTGGCGAACACCGGGGAGCTGTTTTTT.

The rearrangement uses TRBV19 and TRBJ1-2, with 8 nucleotides matching TRBD1. This CDR3 spans 15 amino acids. Germline lookup yields CDR1 LNHDA and CDR2 SQIVND (reference sequence). V lost 4 bases and J lost 4; bases outside the gene matches: 8. The CDR3 region is CASSSFGTGGYGYTF. The DNA for the CDR3 is TGTGCCAGTAGTAGCTTCGGGACAGGCGGCTATGGCTACACCTTC.

The chain combines TRBV25-1 with TRBJ2-2, with D perhaps TRBD2 (5 bases). Germline CDR1 is MGHDK and CDR2 is SYGVNS. V shed 4 bases and J shed 7 bases, with 10 bases lying between them. The CDR3 covers 13 residues. The CDR3 here is CASSVRRRGELFF. The CDR3 bases are TGTGCCAGCAGTGTAAGGAGGCGCGGGGAGCTGTTTTTT.

This clonotype showed up just once. The chain combines TRBV7-9 with TRBJ2-5; the D gene is possibly TRBD2 (5 bases). Trimming removed 5 bases at V and 5 bases at J, with 12 bases between. The V gene's germline CDR1 is SEHNR and CDR2 FQNEAQ (reference sequence). The CDR3 consists of 13 residues. The CDR3 region is CASSERAPETQYF. CDR3 coding DNA: TGTGCCAGCAGCGAGAGGGCTCCGGAGACCCAGTACTTC.

CDR3 bases: TGCAGTGCTAGAATGCTAGCGGGAGGATCAGATACGCAGTATTTT. It specifies CSARMLAGGSDTQYF. The rearrangement uses TRBV20-1 and TRBJ2-3; 11 positions match TRBD2. Unmatched junction bases numbered 5, after V lost 2 bases and J lost 4 bases. Per the germline V gene, CDR1 is DFQATT and CDR2 is SNEGSKA (reference sequence). The CDR3 length is 15 residues.

The chain has TRBV29-1 and TRBJ2-7, with a possible D match to TRBD1 (6 bases). Germline loops: CDR1 SQVTM, CDR2 ANQGSEA. The length of the CDR3 is 12 residues. V was cut by 7 bases and J by 7 bases, with 17 bases left in between. The DNA of the CDR3 is TGCAGCGCTCACAGGGCTTCAGGAGAGCAGTACTTC. Its protein is CSAHRASGEQYF.

V usage is TRBV3-1 and J usage is TRBJ2-3; TRBD2 aligns across 15 bases. Germline assignment: CDR1 LGHDT and CDR2 YNNKEL (reference sequence). V was pared by 7 bases and J by 6 bases, with 5 bases of the junction left unmatched. The CDR3 totals 15 residues. CDR3 amino acids: CASTGLAGGSDTQYF. The CDR3 nucleotides are TGTGCCAGCACGGGACTAGCGGGAGGATCGGATACGCAGTATTTT.

The chain is built from TRBV7-8 and TRBJ1-3; maybe TRBD1 (5 bases). Trimming cost V 0 bases and J 7 bases, with 10 bases left between them. The CDR3 spans 14 residues. In germline, CDR1 is SGHVS, CDR2 FQNEAQ. CDR3 sequence reads: CASSLAHGGNTIYF. DNA for the CDR3: TGTGCCAGCAGCTTAGCCCACGGGGGGAACACCATATATTTT.

This chain connects TRBV12-3 or TRBV12-4 to TRBJ2-1; D uncertain. CDR3 size: 12 residues. Trimming cost V 6 bases and J 12 bases, with 15 bases left between them. CDR3 bases: TGTGCCAGCAGCCGGCTAGGAGTCGGGCAGTTCTTC. Its protein is CASSRLGVGQFF.

This clonotype was picked up one time. One end of the junction does not line up with germline, which may come from a read error. V usage is TRBV7-7 and J usage is TRBJ2-7, with 7 nucleotides matching TRBD1. CDR1 is SSHAT and CDR2 is FNYEAQ in the germline V gene (reference sequence). The CDR3 is 15 amino acids. The CDR3, as DNA: TGTGCTAGCAGCCAAAACAGGGGACCCGCGGAAGAGCAGTACTTC. This encodes CASSQNRGPAEEQYF.

This rearrangement joins TRBV4-2 to TRBJ1-5; unclear D gene. This CDR3 is 15 amino acids long. Between the trimmed V and J ends, which lost 0 bases and 7 bases, there was a span of 13 bases. Germline V gives CDR1 LGHNA, CDR2 YNFKEQ. The CDR3 region has the DNA TGTGCCAGCAGCCAAGAGCTGTTGGGCGGGCAGCCCCAGCATTTT. It encodes CASSQELLGGQPQHF.